Listed below are T cell receptor beta chains from one sample, sequenced in a study of blood T cell repertoires in COVID-19. Profiled with immunoSEQ multiplex PCR; TCRdb holds only in-frame clones, not every one. Among roughly 93,000 clones listed, 87% were seen once. The sample was peripheral blood. The receptors derive from a human donor in a cohort sampled during active COVID-19. Each CDR3 is given with its conserved first and last residue. A D gene is named only where the DNA matches it firmly. The listing skips clone size in some rows; elsewhere it reads once, few, many or a size class.

>.|TRBJ2-6|.|TRBV3-1/TRBV3-2
TGTGCCAGCAGCCAAGATATCTCTGGGGCCAACGTCCTGACTTTC
CASSQDISGANVLTF
>.|TRBJ2-5|TRBD1|TRBV7-2
TGTGCCAGCAGCTTAGCGGGACAGGGTGTTCAAGAGACCCAGTACTTC
CASSLAGQGVQETQYF
>.|TRBJ2-3|.|TRBV2
TGTGCCAGCAGAAGTAGCGCAGATACGCAGTATTTT
CASRSSADTQYF
>.|TRBJ2-1|.|TRBV19
TGTGCCAGTAGTATGGGACTCGTGAATGAGCAGTTCTTC
CASSMGLVNEQFF
>.|TRBJ2-2|.|TRBV7-6
TGTGCCAGCAGCGCGTCGGGAGTACTAACCGGGGAGCTGTTTTTT
CASSASGVLTGELFF
>.|TRBJ2-3|TRBD2|TRBV3-1/TRBV3-2
TGTGCCAGCAGTCTCGGACTAGCGGGAGTATATCATACGCAGTATTTT
CASSLGLAGVYHTQYF
>once|TRBJ2-5|.|TRBV28
TGTGCCAGCAGCTACCTCGGGGGCCAAGAGACCCAGTACTTC
CASSYLGGQETQYF
>.|TRBJ1-1|.|TRBV30
TGTGCCTGGAGAACAGTGGAGGGATGGGCTGAAGCTTTCTTT
CAWRTVEGWAEAFF
>few|TRBJ1-2|.|TRBV28
TGTGCCAGCAGATCTACAGGGTTCGACTATGGCTACACCTTC
CASRSTGFDYGYTF
>medium-sized|TRBJ1-2|.|TRBV5-1
TGCGCCAGCGGGGCGCGTAACTATGGCTACACCTTC
CASGARNYGYTF
>.|TRBJ1-5|TRBD1|TRBV6-6
TGTGCCAGCAGCCGGGACAGGGGGAGCAATCAGCCCCAGCATTTT
CASSRDRGSNQPQHF
>few|TRBJ1-6|.|TRBV6-6
TGTGCCAGCAGACCCCCTTCTCAAGCGGTTGCACCCCTCCACTTT
CASRPPSQAVAPLHF
>.|TRBJ2-7|TRBD2|TRBV28
TGTGCCAGCAGTTTAAGGGCTAGCGGGTCCTACGAGCAGTACTTC
CASSLRASGSYEQYF
>once|TRBJ1-4|.|TRBV28
TGTGCCAGCAGTTTTTCGGGTAAGGTTCCGTGGAAACTGTTTTTT
CASSFSGKVPWKLFF
>.|TRBJ1-5|.|TRBV3-1/TRBV3-2
TGTGCCAGCAGCCAAAGGGGGCAGCCCCAGCATTTT
CASSQRGQPQHF
>.|TRBJ2-1|TRBD2|TRBV29-1
TGCAGCGTTGCGACTAGCGGGTACTCCTACAATGAGCAGTTCTTC
CSVATSGYSYNEQFF